This TCR beta chain is drawn from a study of post-analysis software for immune sequencing data. Whole-study context: The courses of disease that were included comprised relapsing-remitting, secondary progressive and progressive-relapsing multiple sclerosis.

Trimming at V came to 4 bases and at J to 6 bases, leaving 11 bases not matched to a gene. From germline, CDR1 is SGHDN and CDR2 FVKESK. The CDR3 is 16 residues long. TCR beta cDNA libraries included unique molecular identifiers. T cells numbering roughly 0.85 to 11 million yielded roughly 0.5 million cDNA molecules. TCRdb processed the PCR reads anew with MiXCR; each CDR3 protein has one entry. Here the sample spans about 540,000 distinct CDR3 sequences, around a third being singletons. This clonotype has only a few counts. Its cognate antigen is unknown. Overall study results and limits: Significantly lower normalized Chao1 diversity was found in patients with multiple sclerosis relative to controls. Patients used about 5 TRBV segments, including TRBV5-6, TRBV5-1 and TRBV20-1, more often than controls. Samples prepared in the same batch strongly co-clustered by F measure.

V and J are TRBV14 and TRBJ2-7; 11 positions agree with TRBD2. What was sequenced was blood. The clonotype was recovered from a girl aged 2-17 years with multiple sclerosis. In DNA, the CDR3 is TGTGCCAGCAGCCGAACTAGCGGGAGCTTTCTATTCGAGCAGTACTTC. Translated, it gives CASSRTSGSFLFEQYF.